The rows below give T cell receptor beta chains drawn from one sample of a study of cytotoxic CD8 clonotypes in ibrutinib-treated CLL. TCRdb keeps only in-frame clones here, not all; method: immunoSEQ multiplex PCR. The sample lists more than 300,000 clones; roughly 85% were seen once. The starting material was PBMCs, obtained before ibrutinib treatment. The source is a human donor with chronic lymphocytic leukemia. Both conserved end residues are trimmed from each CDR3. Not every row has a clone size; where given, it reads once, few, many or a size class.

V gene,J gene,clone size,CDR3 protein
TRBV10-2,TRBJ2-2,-,ASNLGTVNTGELF
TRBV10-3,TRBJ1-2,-,AINLGQGNGYT
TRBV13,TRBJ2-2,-,ASSIIPILGRGTGELF
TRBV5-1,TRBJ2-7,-,ASSVRDRGPDEQY
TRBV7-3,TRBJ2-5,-,ASSWSGASGPQY
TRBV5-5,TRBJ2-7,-,ASSNVAGNSYEQY
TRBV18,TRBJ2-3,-,ASSQSTGRLADTQY
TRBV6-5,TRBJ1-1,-,ASRRDRENTEAF
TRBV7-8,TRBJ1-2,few,ASSYPSSGVGGYT
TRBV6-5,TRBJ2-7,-,ASSYGTSGMVDEQY
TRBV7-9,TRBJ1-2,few,ASSLASWSYGYT
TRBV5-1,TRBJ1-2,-,ASSMDRGVYGYT
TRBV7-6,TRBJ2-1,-,ASSLGAYNEQF
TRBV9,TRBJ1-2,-,ASSVEGSGRYYGYT
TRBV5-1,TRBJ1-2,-,ASSLFLGNDRLYGYT
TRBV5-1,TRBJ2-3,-,ASSVGAGGTDTQY
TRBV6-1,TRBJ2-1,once,ASRKISNEQF
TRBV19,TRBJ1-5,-,ASSAGQGDNQPQH
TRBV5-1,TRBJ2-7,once,ASSLARQGGEQY
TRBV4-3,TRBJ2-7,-,ASSQDEGGGSLYEQY
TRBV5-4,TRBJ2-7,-,ASRSLSEDEQY
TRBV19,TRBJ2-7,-,ASSPPLAENYEQY
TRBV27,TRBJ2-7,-,ASIGTSPYSYEQY
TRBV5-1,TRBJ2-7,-,ASSLTSGNYEQY
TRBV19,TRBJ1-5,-,ASKRGTYAFSYSNQPQH
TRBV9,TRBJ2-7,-,ASSVGLAGGGSYEQY
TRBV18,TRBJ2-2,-,ASSPLDRPNTGELF
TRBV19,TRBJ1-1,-,ASSIDFVPTEAF
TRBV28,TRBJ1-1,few,ASRQTILTEAF
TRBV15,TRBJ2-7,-,ATSRDRRQGLIEQY
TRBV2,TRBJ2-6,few,ASISGANVLT
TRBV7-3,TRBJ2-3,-,ASSPSGGPGGDTQY
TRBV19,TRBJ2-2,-,ASSIVAGGPSGELF
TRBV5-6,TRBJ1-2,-,ASRRGYGYT
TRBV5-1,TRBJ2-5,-,ASSLTTGGAGFWETQY
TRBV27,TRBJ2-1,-,ASSSLRTGQTYNEQF
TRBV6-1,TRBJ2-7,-,ASSGTSGSKQY
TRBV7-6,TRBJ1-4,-,ASSLGPRTTNEKLF
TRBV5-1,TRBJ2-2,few,ATSTDANTGELF
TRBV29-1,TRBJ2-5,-,SVVSLKETQY
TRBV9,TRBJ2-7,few,ASSVSTGYYEQY